These T cell receptor beta chains were read from a single sample in a study of T cell changes during pregnancy in multiple sclerosis. Method: immunoSEQ multiplex PCR; TCRdb's copy keeps in-frame clones and lacks some. The sample shows some 40,000 clones, over 80% of them seen only once. The sample consisted of CD8+ T cells from peripheral blood mononuclear cells, taken before pregnancy. The origin of the receptors is a female donor with multiple sclerosis, enrolled in a pregnancy study. Both conserved end residues are part of each CDR3. D genes are given only for firm matches.

j_call,d_call,v_call,cdr3_aa,cdr3_nt
TRBJ2-4,TRBD1,TRBV7-3,CASSRRDRPTGNIQYF,TGTGCCAGCAGCCGACGGGACAGGCCAACCGGGAACATTCAGTACTTC
TRBJ2-1,.,TRBV27,CASSLAWARGHEQFF,TGTGCCAGCAGTTTAGCGTGGGCTAGAGGGCATGAGCAGTTCTTC
TRBJ1-5,TRBD1,TRBV4-1,CASSQEPLGTGIQPQHF,TGCGCCAGCAGCCAAGAGCCCTTAGGGACAGGGATTCAGCCCCAGCATTTT
TRBJ1-2,.,TRBV6-5,CASSYARAGGYTF,TGTGCCAGCAGTTACGCCAGGGCAGGTGGCTACACCTTC
TRBJ2-7,.,TRBV5-6,CASSPVPGHPRSYEQYF,TGTGCCAGCAGCCCCGTTCCGGGACACCCTCGTTCCTACGAGCAGTACTTC
TRBJ1-3,TRBD1,TRBV2,CASSADRGSGNTIYF,TGTGCCAGCAGTGCGGACAGGGGGTCTGGAAACACCATATATTTT
TRBJ2-7,TRBD1,TRBV6-5,CASRTGGTAYEQYF,TGTGCCAGCAGAACAGGGGGCACAGCCTACGAGCAGTACTTC
TRBJ2-5,.,TRBV27,CASSSTVNKQETQYF,TGTGCCAGCAGTTCGACAGTAAACAAACAAGAGACCCAGTACTTC
TRBJ2-1,.,TRBV9,CASSVGSRGDNEQFF,TGTGCCAGCAGCGTAGGAAGCAGGGGAGACAATGAGCAGTTCTTC
TRBJ1-1,TRBD1,TRBV5-1,CASSFRETGTGGVDTEAFF,TGCGCCAGCAGCTTTAGGGAGACCGGGACAGGGGGCGTGGACACTGAAGCTTTCTTT
TRBJ2-1,.,TRBV4-1,CASSPYRTGQYNEQFF,TGCGCCAGCAGCCCCTATAGAACAGGGCAGTACAATGAGCAGTTCTTC